These 21 T cell receptor beta chains were sequenced from one sample in a study of blood T cell repertoires in COVID-19. Generated by immunoSEQ multiplex PCR, the TCRdb table keeps only in-frame clones and is missing some. The sample shows around 290,000 clones, approximately 86% of them seen only once. Input material: peripheral blood. Receptor source: a woman aged 70-85 years with COVID-19, enrolled during active disease.

V and J are TRBV2 and TRBJ2-5, with 8 bases that match TRBD2. This CDR3 contains 14 residues. Germline loops: CDR1 SNHLY, CDR2 FYNNEI. The ends lost 10 bases at V and 4 bases at J; junction bases unmatched: 11. CDR3 in amino acids: CATDPGTRGETQYF. CDR3 DNA sequence: TGTGCCACTGACCCCGGGACTAGAGGAGAGACCCAGTACTTC.

In DNA form, the CDR3 reads TGTGCCAGCAGCTTCGGACAGTACACTGAAGCTTTCTTT. This gives the protein CASSFGQYTEAFF. The chain carries TRBV5-4 and TRBJ1-1; tentative D call: TRBD1 (6 bases). CDR1 and CDR2 from the germline V gene are SGHNT and YYREEE (reference sequence). V dropped 2 bases and J dropped 3 bases, with 8 bases sitting between them. This CDR3 has 13 amino acids.

This chain links TRBV9 with TRBJ1-2; D is possibly TRBD1 (5 bases). This CDR3 region has 14 residues. Germline CDR1 reads SGDLS; CDR2 reads YYNGEE. Trimming removed 4 bases at V and 4 bases at J, with 14 bases between. In nucleotides, the CDR3 is TGTGCCAGCAGCCCCGGGGGGGAGGCCTATGGCTACACCTTC. Translation gives CASSPGGEAYGYTF.

The V and J genes are TRBV7-3 and TRBJ1-1; D unresolved. Trimming shortened V by 6 bases and J by 1 base, and 9 bases separated the two germline ends. CDR3 length: 13 amino acids. CDR1 and CDR2 (germline): SGHTA, FQGTGA. The CDR3: CASRDHRNTEAFF. CDR3 DNA: TGTGCCAGCAGAGACCACAGGAACACTGAAGCTTTCTTT. Using reference TRBV7-3 and TRBJ1-1 for the parts outside the CDR3, the full variable domain is GAGVSQTPSNKVTEKGKYVELRCDPISGHTALYWYRQSLGQGPEFLIYFQGTGAADDSGLPNDRFFAVRPEGSVSTLKIQRTERGDSAVYLCASRDHRNTEAFFGQGTRLTVV.

With regard to this clone: The same CDR3 is also encoded by other DNA sequences in this sample. The gene calls are TRBV3-1 (or the pseudogene TRBV3-2) and TRBJ1-3, with 7 bases identical to TRBD1. The CDR3 runs 14 residues. From germline, CDR1 is LGHDT and CDR2 YNNKEL (reference sequence). After removal of 1 base from V and 3 bases from J, the junction contained 0 bases not matched to a gene. The CDR3 nucleotides are TGTGCCAGCAGCCAAGGACAGGGTGGAAACACCATATATTTT. Protein product: CASSQGQGGNTIYF.

As regards this clone: This CDR3 is also generated by other DNA sequences in the sample. The chain uses TRBV20-1 and TRBJ1-1, with 11 bases that match TRBD1. Germline loops: CDR1 DFQATT, CDR2 SNEGSKA (reference sequence). CDR3 length: 11 residues. Trimming cost V 6 bases and J 10 bases; bases outside gene matches: 4. The chain's CDR3 is CSAPDRGRAFF. The CDR3 region has the DNA TGCAGTGCCCCGGACAGGGGGCGAGCTTTCTTT.

The J gene is TRBJ2-3, the V gene TRBV28, with TRBD1 as a possible D gene (5 bases). Per germline, CDR1 MDHEN and CDR2 SYDVKM. Trimming took 7 bases from V and 1 from J, leaving 9 bases between them. The CDR3 is made up of 13 amino acids. The CDR3 DNA sequence: TGTGCCAGCAAGACAGCCGGCACAGATACGCAGTATTTT. Translation gives CASKTAGTDTQYF.

The chain is built from TRBV5-1 and TRBJ1-1, with 9 positions matching TRBD1. V lost 5 bases, J lost 2 bases, and 10 bases stayed unmatched. Per germline, CDR1 SGHRS and CDR2 YFSETQ. CDR3 length: 16 amino acids. DNA for the CDR3: TGCGCCAGCAGTTACGGTGGGACAGGGTTTAACACTGAAGCTTTCTTT. This translates into CASSYGGTGFNTEAFF.

V and J are TRBV30 and TRBJ1-4, with 7 bases aligning to TRBD1. Germline V gene data show CDR1 as GTSNPN and CDR2 as SVGIG (reference sequence). Trimming removed 8 bases from V and 14 bases from J; junction bases left unmatched: 14. This CDR3 is built from 12 residues. CDR3 nucleotide sequence: TGTGCCAGCCCGACAGGGAGCGGTCGCCTGTTTTTT. It translates to CASPTGSGRLFF.

The J gene is TRBJ2-2, the V gene TRBV30; TRBD2 might be the D (6 bases). The CDR3 has 12 residues. V was cut by 7 bases and J by 7 bases, with 13 bases left in between. CDR1 is GTSNPN and CDR2 is SVGIG in the germline V gene (reference sequence). CDR3 sequence: CASPRGNGELFF. CDR3 DNA: TGTGCCTCCCCCCGGGGGAACGGGGAGCTGTTTTTT.

The CDR3 coding sequence is TGTGCCAGCAGGCCACCCGGGTATTCACCCCTCCACTTT. This gives the protein CASRPPGYSPLHF. V and J are TRBV27 and TRBJ1-6, with D hard to call. The V gene's germline CDR1 is MNHEY and CDR2 SMNVEV (reference sequence). CDR3 length equals 13 residues. Trimming removed 6 bases at V and 8 bases at J, with 11 bases between.

The chain couples TRBV28 to TRBJ2-1; D not certain. V lost 3 bases and J lost 3, with 3 bases in between. CDR3 size: 12 residues. Germline V gene lookup returns CDR1 MDHEN and CDR2 SYDVKM. The CDR3 reads CASSFYYNEQFF. In DNA, the CDR3 is TGTGCCAGCAGTTTCTACTACAATGAGCAGTTCTTC.

The rearrangement joins TRBV5-8 to TRBJ2-3, with a possible D match to TRBD2 (6 bases). Germline V gene lookup returns CDR1 SGHTS and CDR2 YDEGEE. V gave up 3 bases and J gave up 2 bases, with 10 bases separating them. The CDR3 length is 14 residues. The chain's CDR3 is CASSSGLNTDTQYF. The DNA of the CDR3 is TGTGCCAGCAGCTCGGGACTTAACACAGATACGCAGTATTTT.

This chain joins TRBV7-3 and TRBJ2-7; no clear D. Trimming removed 5 bases from V and 0 bases from J, with 11 bases in between. The CDR3 is made up of 14 amino acids. Germline-derived CDR1 and CDR2 are SGHTA and FQGTGA. This chain's CDR3 is CASSPAALSYEQYF. The DNA of the CDR3 is TGTGCCAGCAGCCCCGCAGCGCTCTCCTACGAGCAGTACTTC. Supplemented by reference TRBV7-3 and TRBJ2-7, the full variable domain reads GAGVSQTPSNKVTEKGKYVELRCDPISGHTALYWYRQSLGQGPEFLIYFQGTGAADDSGLPNDRFFAVRPEGSVSTLKIQRTERGDSAVYLCASSPAALSYEQYFGPGTRLTVT.

This clone showed up just a few times. CDR3 DNA: TGCAGCGTTGAAGATCTACAGGTCGTAGACTACACCTTC. Translation: CSVEDLQVVDYTF. This chain links TRBV29-1 with TRBJ1-2, with D maybe TRBD1 (5 bases). Trimming took 0 bases from V and 10 from J, leaving 15 bases between them. Germline V lookup: CDR1 SQVTM, CDR2 ANQGSEA. This CDR3 has 13 amino acids.

About this clone: Additional DNA sequences in this sample encode the identical CDR3. The rearrangement uses TRBV18 and TRBJ2-5; no definite D call. Trimming left V 5 bases short and J 2 bases short, with 3 bases between. Germline V gene sequence: CDR1 KGHSH, CDR2 LQKENI. This CDR3 region has 11 residues. The CDR3 DNA reads TGTGCCAGCTCATTACAAGAGACCCAGTACTTC. Its translation is CASSLQETQYF.

The chain combines TRBV6-5 with TRBJ1-1; no clear D. Deletions cut 6 bases from V and 0 bases from J, with 14 bases between. The CDR3 has 15 residues. From germline, CDR1 is MNHEY and CDR2 SVGAGI. The DNA for the CDR3 is TGTGCCAGCAGAGTGAATGAGGAGTTGAACACTGAAGCTTTCTTT. Its translation is CASRVNEELNTEAFF.

V usage is TRBV9 and J usage is TRBJ1-2, with D possibly being TRBD1 (5 bases). V was shortened by 3 bases and J by 0 bases, with 12 bases between the two germline ends. Germline V lookup: CDR1 SGDLS, CDR2 YYNGEE. CDR3 length equals 15 residues. The CDR3, as DNA: TGTGCCAGCAGCGGGCGGACAACCTCTAACTATGGCTACACCTTC. Protein product: CASSGRTTSNYGYTF.

The chain has TRBV30 and TRBJ1-1; D is ambiguous. The CDR3 totals 15 residues. From germline, CDR1 is GTSNPN and CDR2 SVGIG (reference sequence). V lost 0 bases and J 1 base, leaving 12 bases between the germline ends. The CDR3 sequence: CAWSVRGLRNTEAFF. The CDR3 bases are TGTGCCTGGAGTGTACGAGGACTGCGGAACACTGAAGCTTTCTTT.

The chain links TRBV5-4 to TRBJ1-3, with D perhaps TRBD1 (6 bases). The CDR3 has 15 residues. Germline CDR1 SGHNT, CDR2 YYREEE (reference sequence). The V gene lost 3 bases and the J gene lost 0 bases, with 10 bases spanning the gap. CDR3 residues: CASSYGQTSGNTIYF. CDR3 nucleotides: TGTGCCAGCAGCTACGGACAGACCTCTGGAAACACCATATATTTT.

This clone was detected many times. This specimen includes other DNA sequences encoding the same CDR3. The J gene is TRBJ1-1, the V gene TRBV6-6; D uncertain. The CDR3 spans 12 residues. In germline, CDR1 is MNHNY, CDR2 SVGAGI (reference sequence). Trimming took off 5 bases at V and 0 bases at J, with 4 bases between the two ends. The CDR3 DNA reads TGTGCCAGCAGTATTATGAACACTGAAGCTTTCTTT. Encoded protein: CASSIMNTEAFF.